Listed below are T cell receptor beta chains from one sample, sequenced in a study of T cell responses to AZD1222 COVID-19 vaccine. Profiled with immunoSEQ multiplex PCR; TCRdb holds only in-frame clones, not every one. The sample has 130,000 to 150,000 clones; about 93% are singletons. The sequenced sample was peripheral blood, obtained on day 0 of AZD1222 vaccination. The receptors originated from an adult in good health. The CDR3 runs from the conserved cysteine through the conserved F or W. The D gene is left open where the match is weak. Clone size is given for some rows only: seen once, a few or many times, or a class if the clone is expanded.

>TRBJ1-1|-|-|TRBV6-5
CASSYRSMNTEAFF
TGTGCCAGCAGTTACCGCAGTATGAACACTGAAGCTTTCTTT
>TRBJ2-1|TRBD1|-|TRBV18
CASSPPLGQGPLGEQFF
TGTGCCAGCTCACCACCCCTTGGACAGGGGCCCCTGGGGGAGCAGTTCTTC
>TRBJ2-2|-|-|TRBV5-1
CASGRGGGTGELFF
TGCGCCAGCGGCCGAGGTGGGGGAACCGGGGAGCTGTTTTTT
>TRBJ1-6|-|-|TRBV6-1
CASSEFRVSPLHF
TGTGCCAGCAGTGAATTCCGGGTTTCACCCCTCCACTTT
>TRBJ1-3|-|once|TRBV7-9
CASSLGHSGNTIYF
TGTGCCAGCAGTTTGGGTCACTCTGGAAACACCATATATTTT
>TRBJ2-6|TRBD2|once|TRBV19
CASSRGRDSGANVLTF
TGTGCCAGTTCCCGGGGGAGGGACTCTGGGGCCAACGTCCTGACTTTC
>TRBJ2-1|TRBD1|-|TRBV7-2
CASSARQGNEQFF
TGTGCCAGCAGCGCGAGACAGGGTAATGAGCAGTTCTTC
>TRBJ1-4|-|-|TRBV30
CAWNYDPNEKLFF
TGTGCCTGGAATTACGATCCTAATGAAAAACTGTTTTTT
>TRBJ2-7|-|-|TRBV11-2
CASSLAAGGFYEQYF
TGTGCCAGCAGCTTAGCGGCAGGGGGGTTCTACGAGCAGTACTTC
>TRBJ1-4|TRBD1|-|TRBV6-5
CASSSRGLGEKLFF
TGTGCCAGCAGTTCCAGGGGGTTGGGCGAAAAACTGTTTTTT
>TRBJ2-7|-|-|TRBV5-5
CASSPLTTYEQYF
TGTGCCAGCAGCCCCCTTACGACCTACGAGCAGTACTTC
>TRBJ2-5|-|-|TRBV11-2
CASSLPGEETQYF
TGTGCCAGCAGCCTACCAGGGGAAGAGACCCAGTACTTC
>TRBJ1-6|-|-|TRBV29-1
CSVSEADSYNSPLHF
TGCAGCGTTTCAGAGGCAGACTCCTATAATTCACCCCTCCACTTT
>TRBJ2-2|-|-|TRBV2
CASSFGVGGELFF
TGTGCCAGCAGTTTCGGAGTAGGCGGGGAGCTGTTTTTT
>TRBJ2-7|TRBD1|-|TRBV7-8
CASSSRGQGAYEQYF
TGTGCCAGCAGCTCAAGGGGACAGGGGGCTTACGAGCAGTACTTC
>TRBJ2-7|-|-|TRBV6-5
CASSDSGADEQYF
TGTGCCAGCAGCGACTCAGGGGCGGACGAGCAGTACTTC
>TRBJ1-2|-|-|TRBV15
CATSRKLSSGYTF
TGTGCCACCAGCAGAAAATTAAGCAGTGGCTACACCTTC
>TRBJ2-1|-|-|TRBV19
CASSPAGGEQFF
TGTGCCAGTAGTCCGGCGGGCGGTGAGCAGTTCTTC
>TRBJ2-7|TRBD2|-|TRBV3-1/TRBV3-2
CASSQSGGGNYEQYF
TGTGCCAGCAGCCAGAGCGGGGGGGGTAACTACGAGCAGTACTTC
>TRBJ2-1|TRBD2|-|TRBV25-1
CASSVLTSGDSNEQFF
TGTGCCAGCAGTGTCCTGACTAGCGGGGACTCCAATGAGCAGTTCTTC
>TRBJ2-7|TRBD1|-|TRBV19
CASSIGRGLNEQYF
TGTGCCAGTAGTATAGGAAGGGGGCTGAACGAGCAGTACTTC
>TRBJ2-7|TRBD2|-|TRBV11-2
CASSDTSDSYEQYF
TGTGCCAGCAGCGATACTAGCGACTCCTACGAGCAGTACTTC
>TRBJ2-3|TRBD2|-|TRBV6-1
CASSVSSSGGPTDTQYF
TGTGCCAGCAGTGTTTCCTCTAGCGGGGGGCCCACAGATACGCAGTATTTT